The text below deals with one TCR beta chain. This entry comes from a study of T cell repertoires in cytomegalovirus infection. Using its own MiXCR run on the reads, TCRdb lists one record per CDR3 protein. Of fewer than 250,000 distinct CDR3 sequences listed, about 23% are singletons. With 0 bases clipped from V and 4 bases from J, the junction kept 3 bases outside the gene matches. The germline V gene encodes CDR1 LNHNV and CDR2 YYDKDF (reference sequence). This CDR3 has 17 amino acids. The sequence came from a human donor in good health (CMV status not recorded). Some clones in this sample may be carry-over from other donors' samples. The rearrangement uses TRBV15 and TRBJ2-4; the match to TRBD2 covers 13 bases. The material sequenced was CD8+ T cells from PBMCs. Written as DNA, the CDR3 is TGTGCCACCAGCAGAGATACTAGCGGGGGGGTAAAAAACATTCAGTACTTC. Its protein product is CATSRDTSGGVKNIQYF.